The T cell receptor (beta chain) under discussion was sequenced for a study of spatial heterogeneity in lung cancer (dated by TCRdb to the late 2010s). With regard to the full study: More beta-chain than alpha-chain transcripts were consistently detected, likely reflecting higher beta-chain transcript abundance. At surgery, about 210 tumor regions, 64 matched nontumor lung samples and more than 50 PBMC samples were TCR-sequenced for both alpha and beta chains. TCR repertoire features were related to nonsynonymous mutation counts determined by whole-exome sequencing of tumor tissue. In the raw uncorrected reads, each unique combination of TCR and UMI appeared more than ten times on average. The study quantitatively compared TCR alpha and beta repertoires across multiple tumor regions, matched nontumor lung and blood in non-small cell lung cancer. The investigation overall reported the following: Ubiquitous expanded tumor TCRs were found in blood more often at tumor resection than at routine follow-up. Additional single-cell paired TCR alpha and beta sequencing was considered necessary to confirm, at a functional level, the hypothesis that regional TCRs recognize regional mutations.

The time point label corresponds to: sample taken at primary tumor resection. TCR sequencing used whole RNA extracted from tumor and nontumor lung tissue, or from cryopreserved PBMC samples, without cell sorting. The donors were some 72 patients from the lung TRACERx cohort who had early-stage, untreated non-small cell lung cancer. Only patients for whom sufficient RNA was available from at least two tumor regions were selected for TCR sequencing. Library preparation employed 5' RACE. TCRdb lists the instrument as NextSeq 500. To allow correction of PCR and sequencing errors, the TCR library protocol tagged every TCR cDNA molecule with a unique molecular identifier. Per the authors' processing: TCR identification, UMI-based error correction and CDR3 extraction were performed with Decombinator tools. Expanded TCRs were defined as those above a frequency of 2 per 1,000, corresponding to the top 1% of the tumor frequency distribution. Renyi diversity was calculated using the R vegan package after each repertoire was subsampled 100 times to 5,000 TCRs. CDR3 similarity networks were constructed using string-kernel similarity of amino acid triplets, with links drawn between CDR3s whose pairwise similarity was above 0.82. TCRdb reprocessed the public reads (quality trimming at Q25 with fastp, clone calling with MiXCR) and kept in-frame beta chains. Rows with one shared CDR3 protein collapse into an entry with the most common genes and DNA. TCRdb's processing, not the authors' own work, is the source of the V and J calls. Here the sample has around 23,000 distinct CDR3 sequences; approximately 3.3% occur a single time. The top ten clones comprise 25% to 30% of the sample.

This clonotype appeared many times. No antigen is known for it. Base qualities are missing; no much larger clone stands one base away. V is reduced by 7 bases and J by 4 bases, leaving a spacing of 11 bases between them. Taken from cysteine to phenylalanine, the CDR3 has 13 residues. The DNA shown is the 39-base CDR3, in frame from base 1. The germline V gene gives CDR1 as WSHSY and CDR2 as SAAADI. The clonotype comes from a female donor with early-stage non-small cell lung cancer. The chain is assembled from TRBV10-2 and TRBJ2-1; confidence is insufficient to name the D gene. Sequenced here: PBMCs, sampled at surgery. CDR3 protein: CASMTQWYNEQFF. The nucleotides are TGCGCCAGCATGACCCAGTGGTACAATGAGCAGTTCTTC.